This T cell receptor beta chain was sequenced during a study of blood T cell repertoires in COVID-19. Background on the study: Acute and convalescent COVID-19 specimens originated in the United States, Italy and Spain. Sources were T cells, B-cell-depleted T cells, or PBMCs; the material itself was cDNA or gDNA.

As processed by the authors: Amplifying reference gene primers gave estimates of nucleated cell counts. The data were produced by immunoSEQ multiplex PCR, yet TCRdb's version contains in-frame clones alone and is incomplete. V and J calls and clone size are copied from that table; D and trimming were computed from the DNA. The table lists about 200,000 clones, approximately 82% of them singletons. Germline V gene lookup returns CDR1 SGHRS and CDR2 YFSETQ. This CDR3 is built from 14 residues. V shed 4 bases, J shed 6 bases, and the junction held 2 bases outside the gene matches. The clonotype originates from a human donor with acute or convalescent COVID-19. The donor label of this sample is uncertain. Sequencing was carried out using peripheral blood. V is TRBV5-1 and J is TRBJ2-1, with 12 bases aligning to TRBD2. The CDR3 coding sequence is TGCGCCAGCAGCGCACTAGCGGGAGGCAATGAGCAGTTCTTC. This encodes CASSALAGGNEQFF.